This TCR beta chain was sequenced during a study of T cell responses to AZD1222 COVID-19 vaccine. As to this clone: The antigen is undetermined.

Sequencing was performed with immunoSEQ multiplex PCR; in TCRdb, only in-frame clones are kept and a portion is missing. The table records over 100,000 clones, nearly 90% of them present only once. Regarding the study as a whole: When two AZD1222 doses had been given, Spike-specific TCR breadth and depth rose. Repertoires were obtained only post-peak T cell response. Baseline seropositivity characterized only a handful of AZD1222 recipients.

This CDR3 comprises 13 residues. V was pared by 5 bases and J by 7 bases, with 12 bases between. The germline gives CDR1 MNHEY, CDR2 SVGAGI. The sequences come from peripheral blood, collected on day 0 of MenACWY control vaccination. This sequence originates from an adult in good health. The rearrangement links TRBV6-5 to TRBJ1-5; no clear D. The CDR3 loop is CASSMGRFQPQHF. CDR3 in DNA: TGTGCCAGCAGTATGGGCAGGTTCCAGCCCCAGCATTTT.